The rows below give T cell receptor beta chains drawn from one sample of a study of blood T cell repertoires in COVID-19. TCRdb keeps only in-frame clones here, not all; method: immunoSEQ multiplex PCR. Of about 310,000 clones listed, over 80% are singletons. Sample: PBMCs or T cells enriched from blood (not recorded which). The receptors shown here come from a woman between 18 and 30 years old who had recovered from COVID-19. CDR3s include the opening cysteine and the closing phenylalanine or tryptophan. A D gene is named only where the DNA matches it firmly. The size entry is marked missing in some rows and otherwise reads once, few, many or a size class.

>-|TRBJ2-2|TRBD1|TRBV24-1
CATSKPGQGGGELFF
TGTGCCACCTCCAAACCGGGACAGGGAGGCGGGGAGCTGTTTTTT
>-|TRBJ1-1|TRBD1|TRBV5-6
CASSWGTGTETEAFF
TGTGCCAGCAGCTGGGGGACAGGGACGGAGACTGAAGCTTTCTTT
>-|TRBJ1-2|-|TRBV4-3
CASSQDKAGVAYGYTF
TGCGCCAGCAGCCAAGATAAGGCAGGGGTAGCCTATGGCTACACCTTC
>-|TRBJ2-7|-|TRBV5-8
CASSLLRIRGNEQYF
TGTGCCAGCAGCTTGTTACGGATTCGAGGCAACGAGCAGTACTTC
>-|TRBJ2-1|-|TRBV9
CASSARDNNEQFF
TGTGCCAGCAGCGCCCGGGACAACAATGAGCAGTTCTTC
>-|TRBJ1-4|-|TRBV19
CASTTSLRGYSTNEKLFF
TGTGCCAGTACCACCTCGTTAAGGGGATATTCAACTAATGAAAAACTGTTTTTT
>-|TRBJ1-2|TRBD1|TRBV6-5
CASSYSPGGGYGYTF
TGTGCCAGCAGTTACTCACCAGGGGGCGGCTATGGCTACACCTTC
>few|TRBJ2-1|-|TRBV6-2/TRBV6-3
CASSFPDSKQFF
TGTGCCAGCAGTTTCCCGGACAGCAAGCAGTTCTTC
>-|TRBJ1-5|TRBD1|TRBV7-2
CASSLVVGQPLGQPQHF
TGTGCCAGCAGCTTAGTCGTGGGACAGCCCCTAGGTCAGCCCCAGCATTTT
>-|TRBJ2-5|-|TRBV21-1
CASSKASRVETQYF
TGTGCCAGCAGCAAAGCTTCCAGGGTGGAGACCCAGTACTTC
>many|TRBJ2-1|TRBD2|TRBV25-1
CASSEIAGGPYNEQFF
TGTGCCAGCAGTGAGATAGCGGGAGGGCCCTACAATGAGCAGTTCTTC
>-|TRBJ2-7|-|TRBV10-3
CAISAGTRAGYEQYF
TGTGCCATCAGTGCAGGGACACGGGCAGGCTACGAGCAGTACTTC
>-|TRBJ2-7|-|TRBV20-1
CSASHGAPSEQYF
TGCAGTGCTAGTCACGGTGCCCCCTCGGAGCAGTACTTC
>few|TRBJ2-3|TRBD2|TRBV6-4
CASSRTSGDSTDTQYF
TGTGCCAGCAGCCGGACTAGCGGGGACAGCACAGATACGCAGTATTTT
>-|TRBJ1-3|-|TRBV6-5
CASSYARGFPGNTIYF
TGTGCCAGCAGTTATGCGCGGGGCTTCCCTGGAAACACCATATATTTT
>once|TRBJ2-2|-|TRBV6-5
CASTLTPRGTGELFF
TGTGCCAGCACCCTAACCCCCCGGGGTACCGGGGAGCTGTTTTTT
>-|TRBJ1-3|-|TRBV18
CASSPGPSNSGNTIYF
TGTGCCAGCTCACCAGGGCCGTCCAACTCTGGAAACACCATATATTTT
>-|TRBJ1-5|-|TRBV27
CASSLGTRHQPQHF
TGTGCCAGCAGTCTAGGGACAAGACATCAGCCCCAGCATTTT
>-|TRBJ2-2|-|TRBV14
CASSLRVNTGELFF
TGTGCCAGCAGCCTCAGGGTAAACACCGGGGAGCTGTTTTTT
>-|TRBJ2-7|-|TRBV2
CASSLQVRQPSYEQYF
TGTGCCAGCAGCCTCCAGGTCCGTCAGCCCTCCTACGAGCAGTACTTC
>-|TRBJ1-6|-|TRBV4-3
CASSQVGIDRKLRYSPLHF
TGCGCCAGCAGCCAAGTAGGAATAGACAGAAAACTAAGATATTCACCCCTCCACTTT
>few|TRBJ2-1|TRBD1|TRBV24-1
CATSDFGGQGLQFF
TGTGCCACCAGTGATTTTGGGGGACAGGGGCTACAGTTCTTC
>-|TRBJ1-2|-|TRBV27
CASSPGNYGYTF
TGTGCCAGTTCCCCGGGAAATTATGGCTACACCTTC
>-|TRBJ2-3|-|TRBV16
CASSQSMWGESTDTQYF
TGTGCCAGCAGCCAATCGATGTGGGGGGAGAGCACAGATACGCAGTATTTT
>-|TRBJ1-5|-|TRBV30
CAWSPPHMDGEWGPQHF
TGTGCCTGGAGTCCCCCTCACATGGACGGGGAGTGGGGTCCCCAGCATTTT
>-|TRBJ2-5|-|TRBV15
CATSGAEETQYF
TGTGCCACCAGCGGGGCAGAAGAGACCCAGTACTTC
>-|TRBJ2-1|TRBD2|TRBV2
CASSEMGRAGGEFF
TGTGCCAGCAGTGAAATGGGTCGAGCGGGAGGGGAGTTCTTC
>-|TRBJ2-1|TRBD2|TRBV4-1
CASSQEGGGFNNEQFF
TGCGCCAGCAGCCAAGAGGGCGGGGGGTTTAACAATGAGCAGTTCTTC
>-|TRBJ2-7|TRBD1|TRBV2
CASRLDRNHLYEQYF
TGTGCCAGCAGATTGGACAGGAACCACCTCTACGAGCAGTACTTC
>-|TRBJ2-2|-|TRBV7-9
CASSLATGSGELFF
TGTGCCAGCAGCTTAGCTACAGGGTCCGGGGAGCTGTTTTTT
>-|TRBJ2-1|TRBD2|TRBV28
CASSPRAGGPDGEFF
TGTGCCAGCAGTCCCCGGGCGGGAGGTCCCGATGGGGAGTTCTTC
>-|TRBJ1-2|TRBD1|TRBV7-9
CASSKGTGGVYGYTF
TGTGCCAGCAGCAAAGGGACAGGGGGTGTCTATGGCTACACCTTC
>-|TRBJ2-3|TRBD2|TRBV5-1
CASSRSGGADFDTQYF
TGCGCCAGCAGCCGGAGCGGGGGGGCCGACTTCGATACGCAGTATTTT
>-|TRBJ1-5|TRBD1|TRBV27
CASSFGQGNQPQHF
TGTGCCAGCAGTTTCGGACAGGGGAATCAGCCCCAGCATTTT
>-|TRBJ1-4|TRBD1|TRBV3-1/TRBV3-2
CASSLGQGNEKLFF
TGTGCCAGCAGCCTGGGACAGGGGAATGAAAAACTGTTTTTT
>-|TRBJ1-5|-|TRBV28
CASSSPRQGNQPQHF
TGTGCCAGCAGTTCCCCTCGACAGGGCAATCAGCCCCAGCATTTT
>once|TRBJ1-5|-|TRBV7-9
CASSATGSGPQHF
TGTGCCAGCAGCGCCACAGGGTCCGGGCCCCAGCATTTT
>once|TRBJ1-1|-|TRBV29-1
CSVVPGNTEAFF
TGCAGCGTTGTTCCAGGGAACACTGAAGCTTTCTTT
>-|TRBJ1-2|TRBD1|TRBV7-2
CASSWTGSIGYTF
TGTGCCAGCAGCTGGACAGGGTCGATTGGCTACACCTTC
>few|TRBJ2-1|-|TRBV28
CASIGAGMSSYNEQFF
TGTGCCAGCATCGGAGCCGGGATGAGCTCCTACAATGAGCAGTTCTTC
>-|TRBJ1-2|TRBD1|TRBV3-1/TRBV3-2
CASSPTGALRRNYGYTF
TGTGCCAGCAGCCCGACAGGGGCCCTTCGGCGGAACTATGGCTACACCTTC
>-|TRBJ1-1|TRBD1|TRBV4-1
CASSQQGGNTEAFF
TGCGCCAGCAGCCAGCAGGGGGGGAACACTGAAGCTTTCTTT
>-|TRBJ2-7|TRBD2|TRBV27
CASSLSSGGVAGVYEQYF
TGTGCCAGCAGTTTATCTTCTGGTGGGGTAGCGGGGGTGTACGAGCAGTACTTC
>-|TRBJ1-1|TRBD1|TRBV29-1
CSPPKKEQGAGTEAFF
TGCAGCCCCCCCAAAAAGGAACAGGGGGCTGGCACTGAAGCTTTCTTT
>-|TRBJ2-3|-|TRBV7-2
CASSLVGADTQYF
TGTGCCAGCAGCTTAGTTGGGGCCGATACGCAGTATTTT
>-|TRBJ1-2|-|TRBV24-1
CATSEKASYGYTF
TGTGCCACCAGTGAAAAGGCTAGCTATGGCTACACCTTC
>-|TRBJ2-3|TRBD2|TRBV5-6
CASSFPYSGGITDTQYF
TGTGCCAGCAGCTTCCCGTACAGCGGGGGGATCACAGATACGCAGTATTTT
>-|TRBJ1-2|TRBD1|TRBV19
CASSYPGQQKYGYTF
TGTGCCAGTAGCTACCCGGGACAGCAGAAGTATGGCTACACCTTC